This T cell receptor beta chain was observed in a study of identical twins (dated by TCRdb to the mid-2010s). About the full investigation: To test whether fetal clonotypes persist, this study deep-sequenced TCR alpha and beta repertoires from monozygotic twins, from unrelated adults of various ages, and from cord blood. To rule out contamination, the twin experiments were replicated at different times with different library preparation protocols.

Concerning this clonotype: Which antigen it targets is not known. Base qualities are not at hand, and no much larger clone is one base apart.

Here is what the overall study found, with its caveats: Out-of-frame TCR alpha sequences shared between twins showed an excess of low generation-probability sequences compared with coincidental sharing between unrelated individuals. Abundant cord blood beta clonotypes carried fewer insertions; young adult naive repertoires showed a weaker similar trend, while memory repertoires showed none. Because the same donors could not be followed over many years, conclusions were based on cross-sectional statistical analysis. In monozygotic twins, out-of-frame TCR alpha sharing was systematically underestimated by recombination models, although the models agreed with sharing between unrelated individuals. Invariant T cells such as MAIT and iNKT could partly confound zero-insertion analyses, although diverse VJ usage argued against such confounding for most clonotypes. Excess twin sharing in beta out-of-frame sequences was weaker because fewer shared sequences lowered the signal-to-noise ratio.

CDR3 length: 16 amino acids, cysteine to phenylalanine. Just the 48-base CDR3 DNA is kept, in frame starting at base 1. Reading the germline V gene (reference sequence) gives CDR1 SEHNR and CDR2 FQNEAQ. V is trimmed back by 5 bases and J by 10 bases, and the junction contains 16 bases that no gene match accounts for. Only healthy Caucasian donors were included. The twin cohort comprised three pairs of female monozygotic twins, all aged roughly 18 to 29 years. CD4+ and CD8+ T cell populations were isolated with positive isolation kits from Invitrogen. The receptor library was made with 5' RACE. Sequencing used an Illumina HiSeq 2000. Template switching introduced a universal primer binding site; the final cDNA contained a unique molecular identifier, enabling accurate counting of TCR cDNA molecules. First-strand cDNA for TCR alpha and beta chains was synthesized from specific primers in the conserved constant-segment region. Each cDNA library was double barcoded, with a SMART-Mk sample barcode plus Illumina barcodes, to control for contamination. TruSeq adapter sequences along with Illumina sample barcodes were introduced in two successive PCR steps. Sequencing of the TCR alpha and beta cDNA libraries was done on the Illumina HiSeq platform using custom primers. Turning to the authors' computational methods: Unique molecular identifiers were extracted from raw reads with MiGEC, and CDR3 positions were determined with MiXCR. Recombination models were inferred per individual with the repgenHMM and IGoR tools using an EM algorithm. Shared clonotype analysis was performed with the tcR package in R, normalizing sharing by the product of cloneset sizes. To study raw recombination without the effects of thymic and clonal selection, out-of-frame nonproductive sequences were analyzed. Through fastp at Q25 and MiXCR, TCRdb rebuilt clones from the public reads, retaining in-frame beta chains. Each entry is one CDR3 protein sequence, shown with its most common DNA and genes. Here the V and J calls rest on TCRdb's processing, not on the authors' analysis. The sample records 450,000 or so distinct CDR3 sequences, 11% to 15% of which are singletons. Around 0.57% of the sample is taken by the ten largest.

A further study also used this sample, focusing on yellow fever vaccine responses in identical twins. The second study, in turn, reports: The authors reported that the T cell response to vaccination in identical twins appeared partly convergent and partly personalized. The study precisely tracked vaccine-responding T cell clones in identical twins.

Sequencing was done on a sample of CD4+ T cells sorted from blood. The V gene is TRBV7-9 and the J gene is TRBJ2-1; 8 junctional bases match TRBD2. This receptor was identified in a woman between 18 and 30 years old in good health. This receptor has the CDR3 CASSTGTRGSRGEQFF. The sequenced DNA is TGTGCCAGCAGCACAGGGACTAGAGGCTCGAGAGGGGAGCAGTTCTTC. The CDR3 plus the reference TRBV7-9 and TRBJ2-1 genes for the other parts give the full variable domain: DTGVSQNPRHKITKRGQNVTFRCDPISEHNRLYWYRQTLGQGPEFLTYFQNEAQLEKSRLLSDRFSAERPKGSFSTLEIQRTEQGDSAMYLCASSTGTRGSRGEQFFGPGTRLTVL.